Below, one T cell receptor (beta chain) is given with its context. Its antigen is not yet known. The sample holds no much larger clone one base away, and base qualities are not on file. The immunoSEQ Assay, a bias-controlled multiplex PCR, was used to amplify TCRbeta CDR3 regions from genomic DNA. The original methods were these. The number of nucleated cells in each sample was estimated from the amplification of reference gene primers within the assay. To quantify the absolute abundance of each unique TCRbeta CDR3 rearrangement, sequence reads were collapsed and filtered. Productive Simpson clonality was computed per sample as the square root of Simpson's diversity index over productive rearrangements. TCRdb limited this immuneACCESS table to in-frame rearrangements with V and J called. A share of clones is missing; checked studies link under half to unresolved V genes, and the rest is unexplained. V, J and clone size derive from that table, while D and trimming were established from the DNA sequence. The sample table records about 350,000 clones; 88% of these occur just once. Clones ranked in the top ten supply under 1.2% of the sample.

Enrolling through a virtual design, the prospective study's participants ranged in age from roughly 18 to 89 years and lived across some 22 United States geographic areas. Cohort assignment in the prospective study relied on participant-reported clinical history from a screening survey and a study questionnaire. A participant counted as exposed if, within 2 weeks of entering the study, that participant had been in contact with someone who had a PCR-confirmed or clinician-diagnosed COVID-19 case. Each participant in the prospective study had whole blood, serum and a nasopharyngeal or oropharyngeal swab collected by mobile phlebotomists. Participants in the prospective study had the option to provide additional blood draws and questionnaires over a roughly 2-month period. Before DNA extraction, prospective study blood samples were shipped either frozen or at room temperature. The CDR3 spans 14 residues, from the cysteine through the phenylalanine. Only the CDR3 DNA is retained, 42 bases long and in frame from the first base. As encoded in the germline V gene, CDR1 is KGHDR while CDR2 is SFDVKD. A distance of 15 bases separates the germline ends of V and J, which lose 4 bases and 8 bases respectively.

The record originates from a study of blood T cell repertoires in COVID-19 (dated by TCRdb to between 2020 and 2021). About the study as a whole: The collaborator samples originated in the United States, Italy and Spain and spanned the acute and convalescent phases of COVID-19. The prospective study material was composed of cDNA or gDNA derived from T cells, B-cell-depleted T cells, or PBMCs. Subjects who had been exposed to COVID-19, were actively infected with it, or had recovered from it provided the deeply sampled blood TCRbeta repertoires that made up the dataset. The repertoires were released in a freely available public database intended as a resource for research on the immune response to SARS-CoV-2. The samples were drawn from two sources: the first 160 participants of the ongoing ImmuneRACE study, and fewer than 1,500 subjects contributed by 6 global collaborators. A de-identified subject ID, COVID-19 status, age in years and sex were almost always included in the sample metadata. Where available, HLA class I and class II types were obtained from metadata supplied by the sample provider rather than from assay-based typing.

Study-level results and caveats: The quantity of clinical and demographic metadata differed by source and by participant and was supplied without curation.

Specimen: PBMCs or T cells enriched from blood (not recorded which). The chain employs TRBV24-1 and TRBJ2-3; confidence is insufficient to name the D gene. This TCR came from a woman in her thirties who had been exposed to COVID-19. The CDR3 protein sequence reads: CATSDPSRLSTQYF. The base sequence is TGTGCCACCAGTGACCCAAGCCGATTGAGTACGCAGTATTTT.